This paragraph covers one TCR beta chain sequence. Which antigen it targets is not known. The record has no base qualities; no much larger clone is one base away. Because repertoires were sampled repeatedly during chemoradiotherapy, clonal expansion in the tumor microenvironment could be followed. These data belong to a study of chemoradiotherapy in HPV16-positive cancers (dated by TCRdb to between 2022 and 2023). Background for the entire study: Functional T-cell assays on cells from a couple of HPV16-positive patients defined candidate HPV-specific T-cell clones and common TCR motifs. The study asked whether T-cell immunity against the HPV oncoproteins E6 and E7 changes during chemoradiotherapy and whether it affects survival. Next, the candidate HPV-specific TCRs and motifs were followed in TCR repertoires from over 85 patients with HPV-related cancers.

Libraries were constructed by the immunoSEQ multiplex PCR assay. This is the immuneACCESS table as TCRdb keeps it, with only in-frame sequences that have V and J called. A part of the clones is gone; compared with another copy, unresolved V genes explain less than half, and the rest is unexplained. This sample gives under 3,500 clones in total; roughly 80% of them show up just once. The ten top clones hold around 2.8% of the sample. V sheds 5 bases and J sheds 10 bases, leaving 11 bases between their ends. The CDR3 runs 12 amino acids, cysteine and phenylalanine included. Only CDR3 DNA is held: 36 bases, read in frame from base 1. The germline V gene gives CDR1 as MNHEY and CDR2 as SVGAGI. General findings and caveats noted by the study authors: Expansion of candidate HPV-specific clones and E7-related TCR motifs was observed in the tumor microenvironment during treatment, whereas no such expansion was observed for non-HPV-specific T cells. Only a couple of HPV16-positive patients were used to derive the functional definition of HPV-specific T cells, and the survival association was reported for HPV16-positive patients. In HPV16-positive patients, expansion of HPV-responsive T cells during chemoradiotherapy was associated with improved recurrence-free survival.

The chain is assembled from TRBV6-5 and TRBJ1-4; there is no confident call for the D gene. This TCR was recovered from a human donor with HPV-associated anogenital cancer. This material consisted of tumor tissue, taken from a patient who underwent chemoradiotherapy. The CDR3 protein sequence reads: CASSNREGKLFF. At the DNA level, the sequence is TGTGCCAGCAGTAATAGGGAAGGAAAACTGTTTTTT.